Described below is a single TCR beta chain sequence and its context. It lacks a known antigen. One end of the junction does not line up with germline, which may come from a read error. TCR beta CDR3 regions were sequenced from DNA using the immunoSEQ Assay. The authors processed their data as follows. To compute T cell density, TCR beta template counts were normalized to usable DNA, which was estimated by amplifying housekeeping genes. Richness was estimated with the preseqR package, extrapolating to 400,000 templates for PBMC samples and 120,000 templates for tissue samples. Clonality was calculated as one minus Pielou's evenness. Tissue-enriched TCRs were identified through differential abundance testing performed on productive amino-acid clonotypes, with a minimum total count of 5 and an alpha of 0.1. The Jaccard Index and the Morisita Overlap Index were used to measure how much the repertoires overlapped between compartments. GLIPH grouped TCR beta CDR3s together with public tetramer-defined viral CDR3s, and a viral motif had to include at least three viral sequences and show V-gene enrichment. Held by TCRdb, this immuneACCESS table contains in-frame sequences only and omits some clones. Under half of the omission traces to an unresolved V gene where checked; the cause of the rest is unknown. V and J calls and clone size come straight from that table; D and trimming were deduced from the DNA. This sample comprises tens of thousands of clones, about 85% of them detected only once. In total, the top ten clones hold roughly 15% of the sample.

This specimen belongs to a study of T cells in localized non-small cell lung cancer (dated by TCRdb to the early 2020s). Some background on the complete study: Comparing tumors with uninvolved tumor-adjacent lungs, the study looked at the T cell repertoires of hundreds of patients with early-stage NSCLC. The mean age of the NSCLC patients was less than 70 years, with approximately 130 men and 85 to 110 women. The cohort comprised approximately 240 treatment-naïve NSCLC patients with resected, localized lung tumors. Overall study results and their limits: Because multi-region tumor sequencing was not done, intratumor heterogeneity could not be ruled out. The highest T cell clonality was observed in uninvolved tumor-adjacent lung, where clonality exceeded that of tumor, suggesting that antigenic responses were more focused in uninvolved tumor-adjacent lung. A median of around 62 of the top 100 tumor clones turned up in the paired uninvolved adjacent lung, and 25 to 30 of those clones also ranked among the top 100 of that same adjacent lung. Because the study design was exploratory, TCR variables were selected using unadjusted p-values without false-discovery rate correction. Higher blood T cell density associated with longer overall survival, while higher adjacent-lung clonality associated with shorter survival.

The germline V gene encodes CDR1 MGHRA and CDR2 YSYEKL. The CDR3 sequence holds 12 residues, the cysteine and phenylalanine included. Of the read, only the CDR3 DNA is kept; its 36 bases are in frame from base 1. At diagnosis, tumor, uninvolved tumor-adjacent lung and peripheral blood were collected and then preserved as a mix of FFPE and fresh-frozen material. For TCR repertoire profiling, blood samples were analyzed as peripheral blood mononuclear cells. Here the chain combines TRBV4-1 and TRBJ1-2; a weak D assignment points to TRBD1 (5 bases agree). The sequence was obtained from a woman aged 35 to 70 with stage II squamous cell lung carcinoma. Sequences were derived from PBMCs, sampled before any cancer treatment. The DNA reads TGCGCCAGCAGCCAAGTCAACTCCGGGACTGTGTTC. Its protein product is CASSQVNSGTVF.